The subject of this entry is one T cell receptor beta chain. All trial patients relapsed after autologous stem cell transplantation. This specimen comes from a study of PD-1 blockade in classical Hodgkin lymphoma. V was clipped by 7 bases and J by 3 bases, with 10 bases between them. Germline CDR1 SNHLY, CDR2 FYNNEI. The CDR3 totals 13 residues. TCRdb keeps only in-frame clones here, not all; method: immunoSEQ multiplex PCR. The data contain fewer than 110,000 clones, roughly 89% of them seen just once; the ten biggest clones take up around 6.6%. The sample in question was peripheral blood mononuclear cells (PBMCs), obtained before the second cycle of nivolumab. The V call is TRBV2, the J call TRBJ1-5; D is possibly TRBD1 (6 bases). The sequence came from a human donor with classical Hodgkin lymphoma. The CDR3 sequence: CASTGQNNQPQHF. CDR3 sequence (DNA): TGTGCCAGCACCGGACAGAACAATCAGCCCCAGCATTTT. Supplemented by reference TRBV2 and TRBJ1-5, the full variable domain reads EPEVTQTPSHQVTQMGQEVILRCVPISNHLYFYWYRQILGQKVEFLVSFYNNEISEKSEIFDDQFSVERPDGSNFTLKIRSTKLEDSAMYFCASTGQNNQPQHFGDGTRLSIL.